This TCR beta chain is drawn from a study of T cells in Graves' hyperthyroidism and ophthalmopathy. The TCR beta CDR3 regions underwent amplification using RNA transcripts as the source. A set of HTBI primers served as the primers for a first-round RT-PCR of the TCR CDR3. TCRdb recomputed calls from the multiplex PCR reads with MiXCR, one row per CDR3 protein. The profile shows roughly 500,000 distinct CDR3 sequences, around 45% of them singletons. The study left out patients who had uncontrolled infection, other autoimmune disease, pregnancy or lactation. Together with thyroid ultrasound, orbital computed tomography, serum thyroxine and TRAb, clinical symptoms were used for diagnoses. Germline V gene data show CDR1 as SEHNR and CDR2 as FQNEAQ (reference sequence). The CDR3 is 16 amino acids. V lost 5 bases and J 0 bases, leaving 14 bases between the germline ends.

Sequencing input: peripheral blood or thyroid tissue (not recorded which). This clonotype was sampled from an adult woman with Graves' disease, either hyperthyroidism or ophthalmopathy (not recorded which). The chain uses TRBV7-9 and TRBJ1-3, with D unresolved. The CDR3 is CASSGRTANSGNTIYF. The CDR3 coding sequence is TGTGCCAGCAGCGGGAGGACGGCAAACTCTGGAAACACCATATATTTT.